The clone carrying this T cell receptor beta chain was detected only once. As processed by the authors: For nucleated cells, counts were estimated from reference gene primer amplification. The data were produced by immunoSEQ multiplex PCR, yet TCRdb's version contains in-frame clones alone and is incomplete. The V and J calls and the clone size are those of that table, but D and trimming were determined from the DNA. The data contain a few hundred thousand clones, around 87% of them seen just once; the ten biggest clones take up approximately 6.2%. V trimming: 5 bases; J trimming: 4 bases; junction bases outside the gene matches: 2. The CDR3 loop spans 13 amino acids. The germline gives CDR1 ENHRY, CDR2 SYGVKD. This record comes from a study of blood T cell repertoires in COVID-19. Study information: Some COVID-19 samples were acute and others convalescent; all came from the United States, Italy and Spain. Nucleic acid was either cDNA or gDNA, and it came from T cells, B-cell-depleted T cells, or PBMCs.

The clonotype comes from a man aged 60 to 75 who had recovered from COVID-19. The chain has TRBV10-3 and TRBJ1-1; 9 positions match TRBD1. The sequencing input was peripheral blood. The CDR3 loop reads CAISSTGGTEAFF. DNA for the CDR3: TGTGCCATCAGTTCGACAGGGGGCACTGAAGCTTTCTTT.